This TCR beta chain comes out of a study of blood T cell repertoires in COVID-19. On the study more broadly: Nucleic acid was either cDNA or gDNA, and it came from T cells, B-cell-depleted T cells, or PBMCs.

This table comes from immunoSEQ multiplex PCR, and its TCRdb copy is limited to in-frame clones, with some not included. The table records hundreds of thousands of clones, around 90% of them present only once. Participants were aged roughly 18 to 100 years from about two dozen US areas. Cohorts were determined from participant-reported clinical history. Sequencing was performed on PBMCs or T cells enriched from blood (not recorded which). The source of this sequence is a woman in her twenties or thirties who had recovered from COVID-19.

The CDR3: CASRRQGNTGELFF. For the CDR3, the DNA is TGTGCCAGCAGGAGACAGGGGAACACCGGGGAGCTGTTTTTT. This chain joins TRBV6-5 and TRBJ2-2; 7 positions match TRBD1. The CDR3 extends over 14 amino acids. Germline V gives CDR1 MNHEY, CDR2 SVGAGI. J lost 1 base, V lost 6 bases, and 2 bases had no gene match.